This T cell receptor (beta chain) was retrieved from a study of T cells in Graves' hyperthyroidism and ophthalmopathy. Notes on the study in general: Blood shared most expanded thyroid clonotypes above 0.001. The model forecast ophthalmopathy, anticipating it by a median around 6.5 months before onset.

This clonotype was detected ten times or more. No antigen is known for it. RNA transcripts yielded amplified TCR beta CDR3 regions. TCR CDR3 underwent first-round RT-PCR with the HTBI primer set. TCRdb re-called the multiplex PCR reads through MiXCR, storing one row per CDR3 protein. The table has about 250,000 distinct CDR3 sequences, about 24% seen once. The clonotype comes from a woman between 35 and 50 years old with Graves' ophthalmopathy. The sequenced sample was blood.

The CDR3 region is CASSSGQERGNQPQHF. The CDR3 bases are TGTGCCAGCAGTTCGGGACAGGAGCGGGGCAATCAGCCCCAGCATTTT. V is TRBV6-5 and J is TRBJ1-5; 8 bases map to TRBD1. This CDR3 has 16 amino acids. After removal of 4 bases from V and 2 bases from J, the junction contained 7 bases not matched to a gene. Germline lookup yields CDR1 MNHEY and CDR2 SVGAGI.